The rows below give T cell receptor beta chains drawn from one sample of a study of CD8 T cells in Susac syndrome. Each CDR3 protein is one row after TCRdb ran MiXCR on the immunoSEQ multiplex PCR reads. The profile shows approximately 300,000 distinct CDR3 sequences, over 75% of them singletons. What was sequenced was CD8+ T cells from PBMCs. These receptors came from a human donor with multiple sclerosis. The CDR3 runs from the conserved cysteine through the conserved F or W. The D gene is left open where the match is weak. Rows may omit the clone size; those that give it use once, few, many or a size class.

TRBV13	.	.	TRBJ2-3	CASSDKTDTQYF	TGTGCCAGCAGCGATAAGACAGATACGCAGTATTTT
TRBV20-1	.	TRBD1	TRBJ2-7	CSAPRDRDEQYF	TGCAGTGCTCCCCGGGACAGGGACGAGCAGTACTTC
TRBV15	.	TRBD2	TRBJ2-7	CATSRDGTRAQEQYF	TGTGCCACCAGCAGGGACGGGACTAGAGCGCAAGAGCAGTACTTC
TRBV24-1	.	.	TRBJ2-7	CATSERSDHEQYF	TGTGCCACCAGTGAGCGTTCTGACCACGAGCAGTACTTC
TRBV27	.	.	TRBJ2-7	CASSSMTGAYEQYF	TGTGCCAGCAGCTCTATGACAGGAGCCTACGAGCAGTACTTC
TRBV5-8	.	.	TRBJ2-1	CASSFGQIYNEQFF	TGTGCCAGCAGCTTCGGACAGATTTACAATGAGCAGTTCTTC
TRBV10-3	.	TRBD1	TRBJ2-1	CAISESGTVTNEQFF	TGTGCCATCAGTGAGTCGGGGACAGTGACCAATGAGCAGTTCTTC
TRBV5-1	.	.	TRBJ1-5	CASSLGQGEQPQHF	TGCGCCAGCAGCTTGGGGCAGGGTGAGCAGCCCCAGCATTTT
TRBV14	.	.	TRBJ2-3	CASSQEMVGTDTQYF	TGTGCCAGCAGCCAAGAGATGGTGGGCACAGATACGCAGTATTTT
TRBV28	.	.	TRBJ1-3	CASSLEGTGNTIYF	TGTGCCAGCAGTTTGGAGGGGACTGGAAACACCATATATTTT
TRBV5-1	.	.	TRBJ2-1	CASSPEPGNNEQFF	TGCGCCAGCAGCCCTGAACCGGGGAACAATGAGCAGTTCTTC
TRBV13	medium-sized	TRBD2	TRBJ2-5	CASSLRGGQETQYF	TGTGCCAGCAGCTTACGCGGGGGCCAAGAGACCCAGTACTTC
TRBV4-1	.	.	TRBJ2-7	CASSRGTLQDEQYF	TGCGCCAGCAGCCGCGGGACTCTTCAGGACGAGCAGTACTTC
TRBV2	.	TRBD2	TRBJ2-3	CASSGPLGRTSGDSTDTQYF	TGTGCCAGCAGTGGACCCCTTGGGAGGACTAGCGGGGATAGCACAGATACGCAGTATTTT
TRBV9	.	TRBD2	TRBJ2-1	CASSVDAVASGGNEQFF	TGTGCCAGCAGCGTAGACGCTGTGGCTAGCGGAGGTAATGAGCAGTTCTTC
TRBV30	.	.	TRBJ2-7	CAWSPMGDYEQYF	TGTGCCTGGAGTCCTATGGGCGACTACGAGCAGTACTTC
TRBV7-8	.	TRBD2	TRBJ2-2	CASSLGAGASTGELFF	TGTGCCAGCAGCTTAGGGGCGGGAGCTTCGACCGGGGAGCTGTTTTTT
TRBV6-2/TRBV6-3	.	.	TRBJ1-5	CASSSPGISSNQPQHF	TGTGCCAGCAGTTCCCCAGGGATCTCAAGCAATCAGCCCCAGCATTTT
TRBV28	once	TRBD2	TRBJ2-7	CASSGGLAVYEQYF	TGTGCCAGCAGTGGAGGACTAGCGGTATACGAGCAGTACTTC
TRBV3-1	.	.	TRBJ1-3	CASSHVGDGGNTIYF	TGTGCCAGCAGCCATGTCGGGGACGGTGGAAACACCATATATTTT
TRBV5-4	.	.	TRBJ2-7	CASSLPLTGTYEQYF	TGTGCCAGCAGCTTGCCCCTGACAGGAACCTACGAGCAGTACTTC
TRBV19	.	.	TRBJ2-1	CASSTTAYNEQFF	TGTGCCAGTAGTACAACAGCGTACAATGAGCAGTTCTTC
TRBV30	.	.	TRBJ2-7	CAWSPPGSEQYF	TGTGCCTGGAGTCCGCCCGGGTCCGAGCAGTACTTC
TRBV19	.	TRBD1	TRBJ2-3	CASSTGTASTDTQYF	TGTGCCAGTAGTACCGGGACAGCCAGCACAGATACGCAGTATTTT
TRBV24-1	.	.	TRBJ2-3	CATSDWTAGTGVDTQYF	TGTGCCACCAGTGATTGGACCGCCGGGACGGGGGTAGATACGCAGTATTTT
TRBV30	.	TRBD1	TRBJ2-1	CAWSVQGGNEQFF	TGTGCCTGGAGTGTACAGGGGGGAAATGAGCAGTTCTTC
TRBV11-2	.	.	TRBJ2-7	CASSLVRSPNSRGLEQYF	TGTGCCAGCAGCTTAGTCAGGTCACCCAATAGCAGGGGACTCGAGCAGTACTTC
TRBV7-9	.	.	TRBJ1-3	CASSFLDPLQIYF	TGTGCCAGCAGCTTCCTAGACCCGCTACAAATATATTTT
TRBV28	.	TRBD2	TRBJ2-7	CASTALAGGVSYEQYF	TGTGCCAGCACTGCTTTAGCGGGAGGGGTAAGCTACGAGCAGTACTTC
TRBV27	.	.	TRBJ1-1	CASSLRQDVHTEAFF	TGTGCCAGCAGTTTAAGACAGGACGTCCACACTGAAGCTTTCTTT
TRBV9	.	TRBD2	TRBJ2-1	CASSVWSDTAGPGGEQFF	TGTGCCAGCAGCGTGTGGTCCGACACGGCGGGACCGGGGGGTGAGCAGTTCTTC
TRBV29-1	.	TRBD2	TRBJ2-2	CSVGGTTNTGELFF	TGCAGCGTTGGAGGGACTACGAACACCGGGGAGCTGTTTTTT
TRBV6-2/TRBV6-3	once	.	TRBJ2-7	CASSYSDHEQYF	TGTGCCAGCAGTTACTCGGATCACGAGCAGTACTTC
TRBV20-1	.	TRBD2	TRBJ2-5	CSARALAGEQETQYF	TGCAGTGCTAGGGCCTTAGCGGGAGAACAAGAGACCCAGTACTTC
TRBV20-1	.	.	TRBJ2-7	CSARDPRTGVYEQYF	TGCAGTGCTAGAGATCCCCGGACGGGGGTCTACGAGCAGTACTTC
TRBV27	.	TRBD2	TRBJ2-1	CASMEGLAGGTYNEQFF	TGTGCCAGCATGGAGGGACTAGCGGGAGGAACCTACAATGAGCAGTTCTTC
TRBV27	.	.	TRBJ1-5	CASSLSFWTVNQPQHF	TGTGCCAGCAGTTTATCGTTTTGGACAGTCAATCAGCCCCAGCATTTT
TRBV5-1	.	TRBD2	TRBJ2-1	CASSSYGEAGGEQFF	TGCGCCAGCAGCTCATACGGGGAAGCGGGGGGTGAGCAGTTCTTC
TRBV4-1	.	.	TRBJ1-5	CASSLMTASIQPQHF	TGCGCCAGCAGCCTAATGACAGCCTCGATTCAGCCCCAGCATTTT
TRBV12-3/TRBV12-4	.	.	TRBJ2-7	CASSFGGARSEQYF	TGTGCCAGCAGTTTCGGGGGAGCTCGGAGCGAGCAGTACTTC
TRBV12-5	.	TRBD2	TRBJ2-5	CASGIGLAGGQETQYF	TGTGCTAGTGGCATCGGACTAGCGGGAGGGCAAGAGACCCAGTACTTC
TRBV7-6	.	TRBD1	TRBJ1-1	CASSLEGTGQLFMNTEAFF	TGTGCCAGCAGCTTGGAGGGTACGGGACAGCTATTCATGAACACTGAAGCTTTCTTT
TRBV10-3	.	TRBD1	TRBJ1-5	CAISESGQGGYQPQHF	TGTGCCATCAGTGAGTCGGGACAGGGAGGCTATCAGCCCCAGCATTTT
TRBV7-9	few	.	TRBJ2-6	CASSQTARSGANVLTF	TGTGCCAGCAGCCAGACCGCCCGCTCTGGGGCCAACGTCCTGACTTTC
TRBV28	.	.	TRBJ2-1	CASSFSPNEQFF	TGTGCCAGCAGTTTCAGTCCCAATGAGCAGTTCTTC
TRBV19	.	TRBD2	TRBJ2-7	CASSPDRDYPFYEQYF	TGTGCCAGTAGTCCGGACCGGGACTACCCTTTCTACGAGCAGTACTTC
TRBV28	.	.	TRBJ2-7	CASSSLIVASDSYEQYF	TGTGCCAGCAGTTCCCTTATTGTGGCTAGCGACTCCTACGAGCAGTACTTC
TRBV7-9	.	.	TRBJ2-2	CASSLGRLRGRTNTGELFF	TGTGCCAGCAGCTTAGGTAGGCTCCGTGGGCGCACGAACACCGGGGAGCTGTTTTTT
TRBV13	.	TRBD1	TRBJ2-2	CASSSEGQGFGELFF	TGTGCCAGCAGCTCGGAGGGACAGGGGTTCGGGGAGCTGTTTTTT
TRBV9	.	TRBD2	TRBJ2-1	CASSVFLAGEQFF	TGTGCCAGCAGCGTATTTCTAGCGGGTGAGCAGTTCTTC
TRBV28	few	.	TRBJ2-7	CASSLAVEQYF	TGTGCCAGCAGTTTAGCCGTGGAGCAGTACTTC
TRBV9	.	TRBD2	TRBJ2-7	CASSVGLAGNEQYF	TGTGCCAGCAGCGTAGGACTAGCGGGGAACGAGCAGTACTTC
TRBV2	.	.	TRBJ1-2	CAPHVGSDYGYTF	TGTGCCCCCCACGTGGGTTCCGACTATGGCTACACCTTC
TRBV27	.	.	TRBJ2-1	CASETGVGNEQFF	TGTGCCAGCGAGACGGGAGTCGGGAATGAGCAGTTCTTC
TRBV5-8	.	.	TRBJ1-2	CASSLTGTGYYGYTF	TGTGCCAGCAGCCTGACCGGGACGGGCTACTATGGCTACACCTTC
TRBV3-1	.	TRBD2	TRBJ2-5	CASSRWADRGIGLAGTQYF	TGTGCCAGCAGCCGGTGGGCGGACAGGGGGATAGGACTAGCGGGAACCCAGTACTTC
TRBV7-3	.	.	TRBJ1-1	CASRPSETNTEAFF	TGTGCCAGCCGCCCATCAGAGACTAACACTGAAGCTTTCTTT